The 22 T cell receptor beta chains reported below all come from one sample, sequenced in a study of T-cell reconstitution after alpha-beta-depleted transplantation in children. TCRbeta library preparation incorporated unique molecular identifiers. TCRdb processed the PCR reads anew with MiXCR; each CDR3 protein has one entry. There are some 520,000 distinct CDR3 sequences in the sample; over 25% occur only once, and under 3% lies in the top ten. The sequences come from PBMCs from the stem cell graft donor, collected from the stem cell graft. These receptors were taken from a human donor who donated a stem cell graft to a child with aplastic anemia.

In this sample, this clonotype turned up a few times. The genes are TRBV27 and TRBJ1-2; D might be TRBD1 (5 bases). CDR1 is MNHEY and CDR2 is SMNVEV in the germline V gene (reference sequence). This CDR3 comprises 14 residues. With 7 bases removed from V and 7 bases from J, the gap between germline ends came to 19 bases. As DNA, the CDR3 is TGTGCCAGCACCACCATTGACGGACAAGTTGGCTACACCTTC. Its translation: CASTTIDGQVGYTF.

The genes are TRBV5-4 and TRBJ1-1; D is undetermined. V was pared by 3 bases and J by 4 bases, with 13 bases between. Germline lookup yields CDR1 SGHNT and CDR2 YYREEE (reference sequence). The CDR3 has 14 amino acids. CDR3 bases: TGTGCCAGCAGCTCTCCCCCAAGTATCACTGAAGCTTTCTTT. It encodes CASSSPPSITEAFF.

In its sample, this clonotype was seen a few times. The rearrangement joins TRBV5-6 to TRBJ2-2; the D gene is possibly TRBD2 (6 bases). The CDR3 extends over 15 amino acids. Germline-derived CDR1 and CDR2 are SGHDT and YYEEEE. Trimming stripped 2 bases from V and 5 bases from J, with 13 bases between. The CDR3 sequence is CASSFGGMKTGELFF. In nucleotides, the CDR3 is TGTGCCAGCAGCTTTGGGGGGATGAAAACCGGGGAGCTGTTTTTT. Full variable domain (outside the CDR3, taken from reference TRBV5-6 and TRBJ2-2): DAGVTQSPTHLIKTRGQQVTLRCSPKSGHDTVSWYQQALGQGPQFIFQYYEEEERQRGNFPDRFSGHQFPNYSSELNVNALLLGDSALYLCASSFGGMKTGELFFGEGSRLTVL.

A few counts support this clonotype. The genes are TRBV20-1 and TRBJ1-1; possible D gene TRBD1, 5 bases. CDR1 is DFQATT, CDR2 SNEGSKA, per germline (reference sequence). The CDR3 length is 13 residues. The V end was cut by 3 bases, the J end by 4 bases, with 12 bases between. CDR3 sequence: CSARDTRGTEAFF. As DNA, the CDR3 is TGCAGTGCTAGGGATACAAGGGGCACTGAAGCTTTCTTT.

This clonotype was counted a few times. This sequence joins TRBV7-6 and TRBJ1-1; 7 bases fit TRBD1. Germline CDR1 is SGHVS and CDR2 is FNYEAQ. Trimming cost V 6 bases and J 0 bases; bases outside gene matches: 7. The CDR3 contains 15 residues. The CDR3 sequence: CASRGGDSMNTEAFF. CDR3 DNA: TGTGCCAGCAGGGGAGGGGACAGCATGAACACTGAAGCTTTCTTT.

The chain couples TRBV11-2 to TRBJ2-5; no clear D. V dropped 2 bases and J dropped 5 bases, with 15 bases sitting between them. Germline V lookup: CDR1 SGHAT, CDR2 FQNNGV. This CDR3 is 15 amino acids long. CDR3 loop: CASSLSWGSQETQYF. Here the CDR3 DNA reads TGTGCCAGCAGCTTATCCTGGGGATCCCAGGAGACCCAGTACTTC.

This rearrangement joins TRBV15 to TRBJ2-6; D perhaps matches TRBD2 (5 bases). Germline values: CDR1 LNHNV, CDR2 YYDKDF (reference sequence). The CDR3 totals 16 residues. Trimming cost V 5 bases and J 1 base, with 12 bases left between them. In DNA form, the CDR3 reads TGTGCCACCAGCCGAAGTACGGGGTCTGGGGCCAACGTCCTGACTTTC. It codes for CATSRSTGSGANVLTF.

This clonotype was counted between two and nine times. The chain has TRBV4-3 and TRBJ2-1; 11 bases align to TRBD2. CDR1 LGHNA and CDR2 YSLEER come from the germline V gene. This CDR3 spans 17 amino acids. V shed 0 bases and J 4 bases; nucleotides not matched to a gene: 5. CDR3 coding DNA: TGCGCCAGCAGCCAAGAATGGGGGACTAGCGGATACAATGAGCAGTTCTTC. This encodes CASSQEWGTSGYNEQFF.

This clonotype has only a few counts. CDR3 loop: CASSQDRAPNYGYTF. The CDR3 bases are TGCGCCAGCAGCCAAGACCGGGCCCCTAACTATGGCTACACCTTC. The rearrangement uses TRBV4-3 and TRBJ1-2, with unresolved D. The CDR3 runs 15 residues. The germline V gene encodes CDR1 LGHNA and CDR2 YSLEER. The ends were cut back, 0 bases at V and 0 bases at J, with 8 bases in the middle.

The CDR3 here is CASSDGGTGEAFF. The DNA for the CDR3 is TGTGCCAGCAGCGACGGGGGGACAGGGGAAGCTTTCTTT. The rearrangement joins TRBV9 to TRBJ1-1, with 9 bases aligning to TRBD1. The CDR3 extends over 13 amino acids. Germline CDR1 reads SGDLS; CDR2 reads YYNGEE. J lost 8 bases, V lost 3 bases, and 5 bases had no gene match.

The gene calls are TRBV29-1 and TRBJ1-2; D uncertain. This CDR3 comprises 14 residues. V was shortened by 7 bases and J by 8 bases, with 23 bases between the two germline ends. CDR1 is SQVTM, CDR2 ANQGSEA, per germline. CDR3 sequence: CSAKIPGARRGYTF. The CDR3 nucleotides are TGCAGCGCAAAAATACCGGGCGCCCGTCGGGGCTACACCTTC. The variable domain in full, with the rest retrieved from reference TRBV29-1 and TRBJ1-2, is SAVISQKPSRDICQRGTSLTIQCQVDSQVTMMFWYRQQPGQSLTLIATANQGSEATYESGFVIDKFPISRPNLTFSTLTVSNMSPEDSSIYLCSAKIPGARRGYTFGSGTRLTVV.

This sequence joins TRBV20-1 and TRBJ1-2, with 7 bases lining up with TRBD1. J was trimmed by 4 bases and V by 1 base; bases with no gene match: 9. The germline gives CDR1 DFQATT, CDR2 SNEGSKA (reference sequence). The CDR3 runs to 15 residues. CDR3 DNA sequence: TGCAGTGCTAGAGGGCGGGACAGCGACTCCTATGGCTACACCTTC. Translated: CSARGRDSDSYGYTF.

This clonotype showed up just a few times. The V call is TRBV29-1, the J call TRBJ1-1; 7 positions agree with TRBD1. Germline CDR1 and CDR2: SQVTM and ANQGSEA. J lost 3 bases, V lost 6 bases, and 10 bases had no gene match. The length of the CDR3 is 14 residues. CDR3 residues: CSVANPDRDTEAFF. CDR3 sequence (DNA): TGCAGCGTAGCCAACCCAGACAGGGACACTGAAGCTTTCTTT.

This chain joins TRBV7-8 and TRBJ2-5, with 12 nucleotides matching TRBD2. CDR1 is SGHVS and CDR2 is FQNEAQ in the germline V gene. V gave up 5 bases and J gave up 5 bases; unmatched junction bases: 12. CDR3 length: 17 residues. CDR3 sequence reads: CASSPDLGLAGGETQYF. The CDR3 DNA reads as TGTGCCAGCAGCCCGGACCTGGGACTAGCGGGCGGGGAGACCCAGTACTTC.

DNA for the CDR3: TGTGCCAGCAGCTTAGATTGGGCGAGCTCTGGAAACACCATATATTTT. The encoded protein is CASSLDWASSGNTIYF. This sequence joins TRBV7-2 and TRBJ1-3; D ambiguous. Germline CDR1 SGHTA, CDR2 FQGNSA. Trimming cost V 1 base and J 0 bases, with 10 bases left between them. The CDR3 loop spans 16 amino acids.

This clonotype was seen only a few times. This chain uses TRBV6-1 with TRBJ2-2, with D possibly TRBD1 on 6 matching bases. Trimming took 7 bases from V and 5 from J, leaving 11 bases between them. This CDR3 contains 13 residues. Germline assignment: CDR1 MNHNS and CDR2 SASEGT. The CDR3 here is CASILGQTGELFF. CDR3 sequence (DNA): TGTGCCAGCATCCTCGGACAGACCGGGGAGCTGTTTTTT.

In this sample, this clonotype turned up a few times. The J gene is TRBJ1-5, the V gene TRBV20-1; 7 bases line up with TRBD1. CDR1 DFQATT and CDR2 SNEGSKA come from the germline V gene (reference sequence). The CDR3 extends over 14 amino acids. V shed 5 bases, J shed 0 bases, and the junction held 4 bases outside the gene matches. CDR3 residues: CSAPGGGSNQPQHF. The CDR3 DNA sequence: TGCAGTGCTCCAGGGGGGGGTAGCAATCAGCCCCAGCATTTT.

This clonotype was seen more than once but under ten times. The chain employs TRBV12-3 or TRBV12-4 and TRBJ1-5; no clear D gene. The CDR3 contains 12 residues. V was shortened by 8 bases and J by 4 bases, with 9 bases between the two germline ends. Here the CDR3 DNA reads TGTGCCAGCGCGGGCTTAAATCAGCCCCAGCATTTT. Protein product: CASAGLNQPQHF.

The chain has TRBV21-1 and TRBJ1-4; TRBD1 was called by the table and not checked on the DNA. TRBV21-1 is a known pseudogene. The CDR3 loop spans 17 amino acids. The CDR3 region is CASSKSLFETDNEKLFF. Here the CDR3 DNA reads TGTGCCAGCAGCAAAAGTTTGTTCGAGACAGATAATGAAAAACTGTTTTTT.

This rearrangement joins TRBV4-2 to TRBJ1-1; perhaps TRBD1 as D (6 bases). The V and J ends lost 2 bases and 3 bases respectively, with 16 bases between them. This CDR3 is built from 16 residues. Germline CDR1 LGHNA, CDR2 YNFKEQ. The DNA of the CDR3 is TGTGCCAGCAGCCAAACAAAACAGGGAGCGGACACTGAAGCTTTCTTT. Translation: CASSQTKQGADTEAFF.

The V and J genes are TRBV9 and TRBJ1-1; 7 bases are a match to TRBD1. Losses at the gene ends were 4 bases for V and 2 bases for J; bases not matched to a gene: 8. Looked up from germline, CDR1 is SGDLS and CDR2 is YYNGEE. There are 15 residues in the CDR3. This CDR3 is CASSSGGWDNTEAFF. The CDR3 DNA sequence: TGTGCCAGCAGCTCAGGGGGTTGGGATAACACTGAAGCTTTCTTT.

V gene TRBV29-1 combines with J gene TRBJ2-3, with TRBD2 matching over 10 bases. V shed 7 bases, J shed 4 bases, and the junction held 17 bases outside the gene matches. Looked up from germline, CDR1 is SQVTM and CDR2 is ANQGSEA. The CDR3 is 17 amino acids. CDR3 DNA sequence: TGCAGCGCCAGCGCTAGCGGGAGCGATTACCAACCAGATACGCAGTATTTT. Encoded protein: CSASASGSDYQPDTQYF.